The entry below describes one T cell receptor beta chain. Its specificity is unknown. Time point specified: week 23, last vaccination. Doses of 300 ug of mutant IDH1 20-mer peptide were given with topical imiquimod. The CDR3 is 10 residues long. V lost 4 bases and J lost 5, with 5 bases in between. Per the germline V gene, CDR1 is SQVTM and CDR2 is ANQGSEA. The sample comes from a study of a mutant IDH1 vaccine in newly diagnosed glioma. Study as a whole: Patients underwent eight vaccinations, which took place in weeks 1, 3, 5, 7, 11, 15, 19 and 23. Sex among treated patients split about 62% male, roughly 38% female; mean age was about 40 years.

Study results and limitations: Immune responses induced by the vaccine were seen in approximately 93% of patients, spanning multiple MHC alleles.

Method: immunoSEQ multiplex PCR; TCRdb's copy keeps in-frame clones and lacks some. The data hold about 65,000 clones, with about 85% observed a single time. Sample: PBMCs, taken from a glioma patient whose treatment included an IDH1 peptide vaccine. This clonotype originated in a man in his thirties or forties with glioma. The chain couples TRBV29-1 to TRBJ2-5; no firm D call. The CDR3 loop is CSVGWETQYF. CDR3 in DNA: TGCAGCGTTGGGTGGGAGACCCAGTACTTC.